The 28 T cell receptor beta chains below come from one sample, sequenced in a study of early T cells in non-severe SARS-CoV-2 infection. MiXCR, run by TCRdb on the 5' RACE reads, gives a single entry per CDR3 protein. Among tens of thousands of distinct CDR3 sequences listed, around 12% were seen once. Sample: whole blood, taken at baseline. These receptors came from an adult who was a healthcare worker with PCR-confirmed SARS-CoV-2 infection or an uninfected control (not recorded which). The donor label of this sample is uncertain.

There are a few counts of this clonotype. The chain carries TRBV9 and TRBJ2-2, with 7 bases lining up with TRBD2. Per the germline V gene, CDR1 is SGDLS and CDR2 is YYNGEE. The ends lost 1 base at V and 6 bases at J; junction bases unmatched: 9. The CDR3 consists of 16 residues. CDR3 sequence: CASSVSLGRDSGELFF. CDR3 bases: TGTGCCAGCAGCGTAAGTTTAGGGAGGGATTCCGGGGAGCTGTTTTTT. The variable domain in full, with the rest retrieved from reference TRBV9 and TRBJ2-2, is DSGVTQTPKHLITATGQRVTLRCSPRSGDLSVYWYQQSLDQGLQFLIQYYNGEERAKGNILERFSAQQFPDLHSELNLSSLELGDSALYFCASSVSLGRDSGELFFGEGSRLTVL.

J is TRBJ2-5 and V is TRBV10-2, with unresolved D. V was pared by 8 bases and J by 5 bases, with 18 bases between. The CDR3 is 14 residues long. Germline CDR1 and CDR2: WSHSY and SAAADI. The CDR3: CASGTGPTVETQYF. The CDR3 coding sequence is TGCGCCAGCGGCACCGGGCCGACGGTCGAGACCCAGTACTTC.

This clonotype was observed many times. The chain links TRBV2 to TRBJ2-4; D might be TRBD1 (5 bases). V shed 6 bases and J shed 2 bases, with 11 bases lying between them. Germline V gene sequence: CDR1 SNHLY, CDR2 FYNNEI. The CDR3 has 14 residues. CDR3 residues: CASSLTVTKNIQYF. CDR3 DNA sequence: TGTGCCAGCAGCCTGACAGTAACCAAAAACATTCAGTACTTC. Full variable domain (outside the CDR3, taken from reference TRBV2 and TRBJ2-4): EPEVTQTPSHQVTQMGQEVILRCVPISNHLYFYWYRQILGQKVEFLVSFYNNEISEKSEIFDDQFSVERPDGSNFTLKIRSTKLEDSAMYFCASSLTVTKNIQYFGAGTRLSVL.

This clonotype has more than one count but fewer than ten. The gene calls are TRBV5-1 and TRBJ1-1; a weak D match, TRBD1 (6 bases). Germline CDR1 is SGHRS and CDR2 is YFSETQ. The CDR3 covers 15 residues. V was clipped by 0 bases and J by 1 base, with 10 bases between them. The CDR3 DNA reads as TGCGCCAGCAGCTTGGCGGGGGCGCGGAACACTGAAGCTTTCTTT. Translating it yields CASSLAGARNTEAFF. Using reference TRBV5-1 and TRBJ1-1 for the parts outside the CDR3, the full variable domain is KAGVTQTPRYLIKTRGQQVTLSCSPISGHRSVSWYQQTPGQGLQFLFEYFSETQRNKGNFPGRFSGRQFSNSRSEMNVSTLELGDSALYLCASSLAGARNTEAFFGQGTRLTVV.

This clonotype was detected a few times. The chain employs TRBV5-1 and TRBJ2-3, with D unclear. Germline V gene sequence: CDR1 SGHRS, CDR2 YFSETQ. This CDR3 spans 15 amino acids. With 4 bases removed from V and 4 bases from J, the gap between germline ends came to 16 bases. The CDR3 region has the DNA TGCGCCAGCAGCAGCTTTACACGAGGCGCAGATACGCAGTATTTT. This codes for CASSSFTRGADTQYF.

There are a few counts of this clonotype. The chain carries TRBV12-3 or TRBV12-4 and TRBJ2-3; possible D gene TRBD2, 5 bases. V lost 6 bases and J 3 bases, leaving 13 bases between the germline ends. The CDR3 runs 14 residues. For the CDR3, the DNA is TGTGCCAGCAGCTTTGGACTGGGGACAGATACGCAGTATTTT. It is translated as CASSFGLGTDTQYF.

V usage is TRBV28 and J usage is TRBJ2-5; TRBD1 is a possible D gene (6 bases). The CDR3 runs 15 residues. Trimming took off 10 bases at V and 5 bases at J, with 23 bases between the two ends. CDR1 is MDHEN, CDR2 SYDVKM, per germline. Here the CDR3 reads CATTFSRGKMETQYF. The CDR3 nucleotides are TGTGCCACCACCTTCTCTAGGGGGAAGATGGAGACCCAGTACTTC. Full variable domain (outside the CDR3, taken from reference TRBV28 and TRBJ2-5): DVKVTQSSRYLVKRTGEKVFLECVQDMDHENMFWYRQDPGLGLRLIYFSYDVKMKEKGDIPEGYSVSREKKERFSLILESASTNQTSMYLCATTFSRGKMETQYFGPGTRLLVL.

This clonotype was seen only a few times. The DNA is omitted, as the CDR3 cannot be located on it reliably, and the CDR3 follows TCRdb's listing. This chain joins TRBV21-1 and TRBJ2-7; the D call in the table, TRBD1, was not verified against the DNA. TRBV21-1 counts as a pseudogene. The CDR3 extends over 16 residues, inclusive of both ends. The CDR3 reads CASSKVGTGTTYEQYV.

This clonotype was seen more than once but under ten times. The rearrangement links TRBV5-1 to TRBJ1-3; 7 bases align to TRBD1. Losses at the gene ends were 4 bases for V and 3 bases for J; bases not matched to a gene: 16. The V gene's germline CDR1 is SGHRS and CDR2 YFSETQ. The CDR3 spans 18 residues. CDR3 bases: TGCGCCAGCAGCCCATTCCCCCCGACAGGGCGCATTGGAAACACCATATATTTT. Encoded protein: CASSPFPPTGRIGNTIYF.

The sample holds a few counts of this clonotype. The chain combines TRBV4-2 with TRBJ1-1; possible D gene TRBD1, 5 bases. V lost 0 bases to trimming and J lost 8 bases, with 13 bases between them. CDR3 length equals 14 residues. Germline CDR1 and CDR2: LGHNA and YNFKEQ. DNA for the CDR3: TGTGCCAGCAGCCAAGAACGCAGGGAAACGGAAGCTTTCTTT. The encoded protein is CASSQERRETEAFF.

The chain recombines TRBV9 with TRBJ1-1; no reliable D call. The CDR3 has 14 amino acids. CDR1 and CDR2 from the germline V gene are SGDLS and YYNGEE. V lost 0 bases and J lost 0, with 6 bases in between. The CDR3 region is CASSVGGVNTEAFF. The CDR3 coding sequence is TGTGCCAGCAGCGTAGGAGGAGTGAACACTGAAGCTTTCTTT.

This clonotype was seen many times. This chain links TRBV30 with TRBJ2-2, with a tentative D call TRBD1 (6 bases). The CDR3 has 15 residues. V was pared by 5 bases and J by 1 base, with 14 bases between. The germline gives CDR1 GTSNPN, CDR2 SVGIG (reference sequence). Written as DNA, the CDR3 is TGTGCCTGGCGGACAGCAATTATGAACACCGGGGAGCTGTTTTTT. This sequence encodes CAWRTAIMNTGELFF.

The chain recombines TRBV7-8 with TRBJ1-1, with TRBD1 matching 9 bases. Germline values: CDR1 SGHVS, CDR2 FQNEAQ. With 5 bases clipped from V and 2 bases from J, the junction kept 6 bases outside the gene matches. The CDR3 has 15 amino acids. The CDR3 sequence: CASSNRDRANTEAFF. The CDR3 nucleotides read TGTGCCAGCAGCAACCGGGACAGGGCTAACACTGAAGCTTTCTTT.

This chain joins TRBV7-8 and TRBJ2-1; 7 positions agree with TRBD1. Germline CDR1 and CDR2: SGHVS and FQNEAQ. The CDR3 has 15 amino acids. The junction had 10 bases not matched to a gene; V was cut back by 6 bases and J by 5 bases. CDR3 nucleotide sequence: TGTGCCAGCAGGAAAGGGGGCTACACCAACAATGAGCAGTTCTTC. Its translation is CASRKGGYTNNEQFF. Variable domain in full (rest from reference TRBV7-8 and TRBJ2-1): GAGVSQSPRYKVAKRGQDVALRCDPISGHVSLFWYQQALGQGPEFLTYFQNEAQLDKSGLPSDRFFAERPEGSVSTLKIQRTQQEDSAVYLCASRKGGYTNNEQFFGPGTRLTVL.

The rearrangement uses TRBV12-3 or TRBV12-4 and TRBJ1-2; the D is unclear. The CDR3 length is 12 residues. V gave up 6 bases and J gave up 7 bases, with 12 bases separating them. CDR3 nucleotide sequence: TGTGCCAGCAGCTTTAATAAAGGTGGCTACACCTTC. This codes for CASSFNKGGYTF.

This clonotype was counted between two and nine times. The chain joins TRBV11-2 to TRBJ2-7; D is tentatively TRBD1 or TRBD2 (6 bases each). Germline V gives CDR1 SGHAT, CDR2 FQNNGV. Trimming took off 4 bases at V and 3 bases at J, with 22 bases between the two ends. The CDR3 is made up of 17 amino acids. The CDR3 DNA sequence: TGTGCCAGCAGCTCGGGCAGGAGGGGGACGCCTTTCTACGAGCAGTACGTC. Protein: CASSSGRRGTPFYEQYV.

The chain combines TRBV30 with TRBJ2-1; TRBD1 matches 10 bases. The V segment lost 5 bases and the J segment 9 bases; nucleotides outside the gene matches: 13. The CDR3 runs 15 residues. Germline assignment: CDR1 GTSNPN and CDR2 SVGIG (reference sequence). The CDR3 region is CAWATSRGQGSEQFF. In DNA, the CDR3 is TGTGCCTGGGCAACATCTAGGGGACAGGGGAGTGAGCAGTTCTTC. The full variable domain, with the rest looked up from reference TRBV30 and TRBJ2-1, is SQTIHQWPATLVQPVGSPLSLECTVEGTSNPNLYWYRQAAGRGLQLLFYSVGIGQISSEVPQNLSASRPQDRQFILSSKKLLLSDSGFYLCAWATSRGQGSEQFFGPGTRLTVL.

This clonotype was picked up a small number of times. The chain has TRBV7-8 and TRBJ2-2; D is tentatively TRBD1 or TRBD2 (5 bases each). This CDR3 spans 16 amino acids. Looked up from germline, CDR1 is SGHVS and CDR2 is FQNEAQ. With 1 base removed from V and 0 bases from J, the gap between germline ends came to 9 bases. This CDR3 is CASSLVGTSNTGELFF. The CDR3 coding sequence is TGTGCCAGCAGCTTAGTAGGGACGTCGAACACCGGGGAGCTGTTTTTT.

The sample holds a few counts of this clonotype. The V call is TRBV2, the J call TRBJ2-3, with D possibly TRBD2 on 6 matching bases. Germline V gene data show CDR1 as SNHLY and CDR2 as FYNNEI. The CDR3 length is 13 residues. V was trimmed by 6 bases and J by 1 base, leaving 8 bases between them. The DNA of the CDR3 is TGTGCCAGCAGGCGGGGTGGCACAGATACGCAGTATTTT. Translated, it gives CASRRGGTDTQYF.

The J gene is TRBJ1-5, the V gene TRBV5-6; D is unresolved. Trimming removed 1 base at V and 2 bases at J, with 16 bases between. Germline V gene data show CDR1 as SGHDT and CDR2 as YYEEEE. The CDR3 is 17 residues long. The CDR3, as DNA: TGTGCCAGCAGCTTGAGGGCGACACGCTCCGGCAATCAGCCCCAGCATTTT. This sequence encodes CASSLRATRSGNQPQHF.

This clonotype was seen only a few times. This rearrangement joins TRBV6-2 or TRBV6-3 to TRBJ2-2, with D possibly matching TRBD1 (6 bases). V lost 6 bases and J lost 7, with 9 bases in between. Germline CDR1 is MNHEY and CDR2 is SVGEGT. The CDR3 totals 12 residues. This CDR3 reads CASRTGGGELFF. CDR3 nucleotides: TGTGCCAGCAGGACAGGAGGCGGGGAGCTGTTTTTT.

The chain links TRBV7-8 to TRBJ2-7, with D tentatively TRBD1 (6 bases). The germline V gene has CDR1 SGHVS and CDR2 FQNEAQ. V lost 5 bases and J lost 4, with 27 bases in between. The CDR3 has 18 amino acids. The DNA for the CDR3 is TGTGCCAGCAGCCCTTCACTTGGGGGTCAGGGGACCCGTTACGAGCAGTACGTC. As protein: CASSPSLGGQGTRYEQYV.

This clonotype has just a few counts. The rearrangement joins TRBV20-1 to TRBJ2-2, with a possible D match to TRBD1 (6 bases). Between the trimmed V and J ends, which lost 5 bases and 3 bases, there was a span of 7 bases. Germline V CDR1 and CDR2: DFQATT, SNEGSKA (reference sequence). The CDR3 is 12 amino acids. CDR3 in amino acids: CSAYRDTGELFF. The CDR3 DNA reads TGCAGTGCTTACAGGGACACCGGGGAGCTGTTTTTT.

At least ten counts were recorded for this clonotype. V usage is TRBV6-6 and J usage is TRBJ1-1; D uncertain. CDR3 length equals 14 residues. Germline CDR1 is MNHNY and CDR2 is SVGAGI (reference sequence). V lost 2 bases, J lost 0 bases, and 7 bases lay in between. This chain's CDR3 is CASSYGDMNTEAFF. CDR3 nucleotides: TGTGCCAGCAGTTACGGAGACATGAACACTGAAGCTTTCTTT.

On this clonotype itself: A much larger clone differs from this one at a single base, so this may be a read error. For the CDR3, the DNA is TGTGCCACCAATGGAGGACAGGTGGCGGCCCCCCGCCGCTACAAAAACATTCAGTACTTC. As protein: CATNGGQVAAPRRYKNIQYF. The rearrangement uses TRBV24-1 and TRBJ2-4; 7 bases line up with TRBD1. Germline-derived CDR1 and CDR2 are KGHDR and SFDVKD. Trimming cost V 8 bases and J 3 bases; bases outside gene matches: 24. The CDR3 length is 20 residues.

This clonotype came up many times. The rearrangement links TRBV6-1 to TRBJ2-2, with a tentative D call TRBD2 (6 bases). Germline CDR1 and CDR2: MNHNS and SASEGT. The CDR3 runs to 14 residues. The ends were cut back, 8 bases at V and 6 bases at J, with 16 bases in the middle. In DNA, the CDR3 is TGTGCCAGCCGGGACTTAGAAAACGCCGGGGAGCTGTTTTTT. Encoded protein: CASRDLENAGELFF.

The chain joins TRBV5-5 to TRBJ1-2, with 8 bases aligning to TRBD1. The CDR3 consists of 15 residues. Looked up from germline, CDR1 is SGHKS and CDR2 is YYEKEE (reference sequence). V was pared by 1 base and J by 4 bases, with 6 bases of the junction left unmatched. DNA for the CDR3: TGTGCCAGCAGCTTGACGGACAGGGCCCCCTATGGCTACACCTTC. This translates into CASSLTDRAPYGYTF.

This clonotype was recorded many times. The chain has TRBV6-6 and TRBJ2-1; 8 bases map to TRBD1. Germline CDR1 reads MNHNY; CDR2 reads SVGAGI (reference sequence). The CDR3 runs to 15 residues. V shed 6 bases and J 2 bases; nucleotides not matched to a gene: 6. This CDR3 reads CASSPRQGTYNEQFF. CDR3 nucleotide sequence: TGTGCCAGCAGCCCTAGACAGGGGACCTACAATGAGCAGTTCTTC.